This TCR beta chain was obtained from a study of shared clonotypes between healthy human individuals. Original handling: Sequence data from immunoSEQ were junction-only and lacked quality scores; consequently, filtering differed. Produced via immunoSEQ multiplex PCR; TCRdb's table is partial and in-frame only. From that table come the V and J calls and clone size; the DNA was used to work out D and trimming. The sample lists some 1,600,000 clones, around 98% seen once, with roughly 0.4% in the top ten. This clone was seen just once. Each donor was a Caucasian adult residing in Nashville, Tennessee. The CDR3 consists of 18 residues. Germline values: CDR1 MGHRA, CDR2 YSYEKL. The ends were cut back, 0 bases at V and 0 bases at J, with 15 bases in the middle.

This TCR was sampled from a young man in good health. The sample taken for sequencing was naive CD4+ T cells sorted from blood. Subset meaning: CD45RA+ positively selected. The chain links TRBV4-1 to TRBJ2-1, with D unclear. CDR3 nucleotides: TGCGCCAGCAGCCAAGAAACATCATCCGCCTCCTCCTACAATGAGCAGTTCTTC. Translated: CASSQETSSASSYNEQFF.